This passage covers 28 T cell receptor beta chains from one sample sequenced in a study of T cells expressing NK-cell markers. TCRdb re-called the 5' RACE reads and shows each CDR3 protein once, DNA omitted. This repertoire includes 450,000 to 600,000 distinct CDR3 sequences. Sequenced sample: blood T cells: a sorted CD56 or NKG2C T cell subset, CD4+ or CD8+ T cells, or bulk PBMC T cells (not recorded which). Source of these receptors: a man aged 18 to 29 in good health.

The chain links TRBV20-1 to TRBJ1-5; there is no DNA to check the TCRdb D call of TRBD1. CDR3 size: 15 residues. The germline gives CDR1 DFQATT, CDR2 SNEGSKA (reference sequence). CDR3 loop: CSATPGQGMAQPQHF.

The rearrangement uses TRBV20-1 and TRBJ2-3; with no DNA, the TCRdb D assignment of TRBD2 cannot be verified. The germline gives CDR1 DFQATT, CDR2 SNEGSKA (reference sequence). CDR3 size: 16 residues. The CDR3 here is CSAVGLAGGRRDTQYF.

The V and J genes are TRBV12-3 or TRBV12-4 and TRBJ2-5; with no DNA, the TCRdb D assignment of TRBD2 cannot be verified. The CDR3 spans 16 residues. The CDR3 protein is CASSSEGLAGKETQYF.

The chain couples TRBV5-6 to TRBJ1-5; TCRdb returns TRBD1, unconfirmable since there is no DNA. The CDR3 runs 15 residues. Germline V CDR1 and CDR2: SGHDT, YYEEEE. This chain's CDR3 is CASSSTGGLNQPQHF.

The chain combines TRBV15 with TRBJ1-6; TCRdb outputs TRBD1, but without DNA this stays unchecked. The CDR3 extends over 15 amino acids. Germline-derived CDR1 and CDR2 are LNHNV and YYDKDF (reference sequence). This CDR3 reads CATSIDRVYNSPLHF.

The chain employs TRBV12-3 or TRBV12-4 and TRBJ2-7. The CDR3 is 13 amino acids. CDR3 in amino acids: CASGRRSSYEQYF.

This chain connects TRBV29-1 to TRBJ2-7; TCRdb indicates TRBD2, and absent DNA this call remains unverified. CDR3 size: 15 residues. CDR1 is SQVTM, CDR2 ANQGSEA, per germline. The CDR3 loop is CSVAGTSRGSSGQYF.

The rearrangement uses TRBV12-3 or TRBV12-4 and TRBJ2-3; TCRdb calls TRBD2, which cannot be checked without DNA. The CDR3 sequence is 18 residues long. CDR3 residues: CASSFGTSGRIGADTQYF.

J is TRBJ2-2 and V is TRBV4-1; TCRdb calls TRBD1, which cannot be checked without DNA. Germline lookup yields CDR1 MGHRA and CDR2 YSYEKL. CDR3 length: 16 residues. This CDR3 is CASSPGDRGSPGELFF.

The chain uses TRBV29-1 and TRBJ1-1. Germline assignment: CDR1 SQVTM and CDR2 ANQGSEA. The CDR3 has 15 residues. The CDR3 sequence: CSVVSLGVTDTEAFF.

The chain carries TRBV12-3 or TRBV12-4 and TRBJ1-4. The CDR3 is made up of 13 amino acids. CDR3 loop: CASSYGGSEKLFF.

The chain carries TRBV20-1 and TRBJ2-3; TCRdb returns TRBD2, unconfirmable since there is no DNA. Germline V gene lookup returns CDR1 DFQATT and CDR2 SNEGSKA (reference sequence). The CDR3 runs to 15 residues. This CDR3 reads CSARPIAQSTDTQYF.

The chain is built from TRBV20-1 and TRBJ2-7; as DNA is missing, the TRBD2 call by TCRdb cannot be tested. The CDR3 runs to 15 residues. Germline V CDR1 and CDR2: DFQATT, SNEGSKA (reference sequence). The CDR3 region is CSARFPMGGSYEQYF.

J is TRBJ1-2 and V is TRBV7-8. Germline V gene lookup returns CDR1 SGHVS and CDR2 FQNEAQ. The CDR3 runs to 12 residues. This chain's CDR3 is CASSLSSAGYTF.

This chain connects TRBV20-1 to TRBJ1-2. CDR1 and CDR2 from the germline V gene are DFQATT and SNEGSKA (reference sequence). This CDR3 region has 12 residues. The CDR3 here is CSARRTGYGYTF.

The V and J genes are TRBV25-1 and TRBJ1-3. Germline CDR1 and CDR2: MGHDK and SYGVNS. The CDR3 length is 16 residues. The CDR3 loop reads CASSEGKGVAGNTIYF.

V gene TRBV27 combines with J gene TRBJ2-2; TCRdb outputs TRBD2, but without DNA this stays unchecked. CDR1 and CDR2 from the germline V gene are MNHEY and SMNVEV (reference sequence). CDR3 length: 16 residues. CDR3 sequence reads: CASSFFGLGRPGELFF.

The CDR3 here is CASRALAGATGELFF. The rearrangement joins TRBV6-4 to TRBJ2-2; TCRdb reports TRBD2, a call that lacks DNA to check it against. Germline V gene lookup returns CDR1 MRHNA and CDR2 SNTAGT. The CDR3 loop spans 15 amino acids.

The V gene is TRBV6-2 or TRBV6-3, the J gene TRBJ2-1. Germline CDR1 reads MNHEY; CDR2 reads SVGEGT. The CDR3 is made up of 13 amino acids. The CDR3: CASHRDLYNEQFF.

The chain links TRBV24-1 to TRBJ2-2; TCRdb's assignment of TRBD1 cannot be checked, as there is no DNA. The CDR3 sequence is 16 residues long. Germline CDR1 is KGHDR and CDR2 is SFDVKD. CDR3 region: CATSDYFRDSTGELFF.

The CDR3 region is CASSRGGLAGEAQYF. The chain has TRBV6-1 and TRBJ2-7; the TCRdb call, TRBD2, lacks DNA for checking. Germline V gene lookup returns CDR1 MNHNS and CDR2 SASEGT. The CDR3 consists of 15 residues.

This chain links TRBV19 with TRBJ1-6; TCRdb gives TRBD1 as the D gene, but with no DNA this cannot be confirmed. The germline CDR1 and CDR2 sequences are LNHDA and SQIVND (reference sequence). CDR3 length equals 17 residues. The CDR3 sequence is CASSISSGAGGNSPLHF.

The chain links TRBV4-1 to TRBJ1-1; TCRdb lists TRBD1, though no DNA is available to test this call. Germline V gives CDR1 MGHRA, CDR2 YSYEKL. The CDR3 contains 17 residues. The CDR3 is CASSQDGGQGGWAEAFF.

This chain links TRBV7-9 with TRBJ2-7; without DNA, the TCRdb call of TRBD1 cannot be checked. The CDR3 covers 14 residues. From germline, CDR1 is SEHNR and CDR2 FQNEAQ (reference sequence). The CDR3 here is CASSLVMSPGEQYF.

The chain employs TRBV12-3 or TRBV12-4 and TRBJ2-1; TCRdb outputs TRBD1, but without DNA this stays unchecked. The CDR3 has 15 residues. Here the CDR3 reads CASSLGWQGANEQFF.

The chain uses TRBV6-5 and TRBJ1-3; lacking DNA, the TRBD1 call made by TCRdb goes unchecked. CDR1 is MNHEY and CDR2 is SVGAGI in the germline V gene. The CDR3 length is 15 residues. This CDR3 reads CASYPGLHSGNTIYF.

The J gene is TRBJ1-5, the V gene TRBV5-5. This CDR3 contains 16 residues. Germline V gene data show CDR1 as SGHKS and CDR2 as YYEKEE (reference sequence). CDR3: CASSTTGYYSNQPQHF.

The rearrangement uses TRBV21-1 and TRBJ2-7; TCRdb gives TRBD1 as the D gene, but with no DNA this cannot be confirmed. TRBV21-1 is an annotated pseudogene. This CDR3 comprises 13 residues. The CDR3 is CASSGAVVYEQYF.